This T cell receptor (beta chain) was recovered during a study of blood T cell repertoires in COVID-19. The study recruited people aged about 18 to 95 years across approximately 24 US areas. Participants' own reports of clinical history determined their cohort assignment. A COVID-19 case had been met by exposed participants during the 2 weeks before study entry. Sequencing used immunoSEQ multiplex PCR; TCRdb keeps in-frame clones, though not all of them. Of approximately 400,000 clones listed, approximately 93% are singletons. The V end was cut by 4 bases, the J end by 2 bases, with 10 bases between. This CDR3 has 14 residues. The germline gives CDR1 SGHRS, CDR2 YFSETQ.

The source is a woman aged 40-49 years who had been exposed to COVID-19. Source material: PBMCs or T cells enriched from blood (not recorded which). The rearrangement uses TRBV5-1 and TRBJ1-3; D is uncertain. Here the CDR3 DNA reads TGCGCCAGCAGCCCCGGGATGGCTGGAAACACCATATATTTT. This gives the protein CASSPGMAGNTIYF.